This T cell receptor beta chain emerged from a study of blood T cell repertoires in COVID-19. For the study at large: COVID-19 samples collected from the United States, Italy and Spain covered acute and convalescent phases.

Per the study methods: Estimation of nucleated cell counts was performed using reference gene primer amplification. Sequencing used immunoSEQ multiplex PCR; TCRdb keeps in-frame clones, though not all of them. Clone size and V and J calls were adopted from that table, with D and trimming inferred from the DNA. The repertoire consists of about 250,000 clones, with around 90% occurring once and the leading ten covering 2.5% to 3%. This clone was seen just once. The CDR3 extends over 14 amino acids. J lost 5 bases, V lost 2 bases, and 6 bases had no gene match. Germline V gene data show CDR1 as MNHNS and CDR2 as SASEGT. Assignment of participants to cohorts was predicated upon participant-reported clinical history.

The origin of this receptor is a woman in her thirties with acute COVID-19. The genes are TRBV6-1 and TRBJ2-7, with TRBD2 matching 7 bases. The sequenced sample was PBMCs or T cells enriched from blood (not recorded which). For the CDR3, the DNA is TGTGCCAGCAGTGAACGGGCTGGGGGGGACGAGCAGTACTTC. Translating gives CASSERAGGDEQYF.